This entry describes one T cell receptor (beta chain). This specimen includes other DNA sequences encoding the same CDR3. The data are from a study of cytomegalovirus exposure and HLA in healthy donors. With 2 bases clipped from V and 5 bases from J, the junction kept 6 bases outside the gene matches. CDR1 is SGHDT, CDR2 YYEEEE, per germline. This CDR3 is 15 amino acids long. With 60 Vbeta and 13 Jbeta primers, the PCR was carried out. Here immunoSEQ multiplex PCR was the method, and the copy in TCRdb shows in-frame clones only, minus some. The sample has 130,000 or so clones, around 9% seen once. Sequencing was carried out using PBMCs. The clonotype comes from a middle-aged woman in good health and CMV-seropositive. The V gene is TRBV5-6, the J gene TRBJ2-3; TRBD2 aligns across 9 bases. Here the CDR3 reads CASSFRRGGLDTQYF. The CDR3, as DNA: TGTGCCAGCAGCTTTCGGCGGGGGGGCCTAGATACGCAGTATTTT.